The clone carrying this T cell receptor beta chain was detected once. Its specificity is not known. TCR beta VDJ and CDR3 profiling used genomic DNA as template. From the reads, TCRdb called clonotypes with MiXCR, one entry per CDR3 protein. The sample includes around 180,000 distinct CDR3 sequences, 50% to 75% seen only once; the top ten take about 48%. This record belongs to a study of CD8+CD57+ T cells in acquired aplastic anemia. About the study: Sorted CD4+ and CD8+ cells yielded DNA averaging approximately 3 ug. Read counts for CD4+ cells (from healthy donors) averaged about 11 million.

Whole-study results and caveats: The study found no significant CD8+ Simpson's diversity difference between patients and controls. Between patients and controls, approximately 29 CD8+ CDR3 sequences were found in common.

V was clipped by 2 bases and J by 2 bases, with 13 bases between them. CDR3 length equals 16 residues. Germline lookup yields CDR1 DFQATT and CDR2 SNEGSKA (reference sequence). The clonotype comes from a human donor in good health. This chain joins TRBV20-1 and TRBJ2-6; D is perhaps TRBD2 (5 bases). Material for sequencing was sorted CD4+, CD8+, or CD8+CD57+ T cells (not recorded which) from PBMCs. The CDR3, as DNA: TGCAGTGCTAGACGCCTAGTGGGAGCTGGGGCCAACGTCCTGACTTTC. The encoded protein is CSARRLVGAGANVLTF.